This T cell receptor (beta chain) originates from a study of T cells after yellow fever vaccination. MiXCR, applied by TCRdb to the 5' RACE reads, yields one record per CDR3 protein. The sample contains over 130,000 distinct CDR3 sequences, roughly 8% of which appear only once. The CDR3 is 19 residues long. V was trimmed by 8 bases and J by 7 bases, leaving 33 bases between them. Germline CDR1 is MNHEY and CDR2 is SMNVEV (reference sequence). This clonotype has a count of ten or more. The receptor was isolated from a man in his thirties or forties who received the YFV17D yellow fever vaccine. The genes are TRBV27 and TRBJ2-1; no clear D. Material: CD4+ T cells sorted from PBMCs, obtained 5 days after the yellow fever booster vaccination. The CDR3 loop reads CASFYKSITLVSGKNEQFF. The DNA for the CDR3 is TGTGCCAGCTTTTACAAATCAATCACCTTGGTGTCTGGGAAGAATGAGCAGTTCTTC.